This T cell receptor beta chain appears in the sequencing data of a study of blood T cell repertoires in COVID-19. Clones were read by immunoSEQ multiplex PCR, and TCRdb kept only the in-frame ones, dropping some. The sample shows 200,000 to 250,000 clones, 83% of them seen only once. V lost 3 bases and J lost 7; bases outside the gene matches: 7. In germline, CDR1 is SGHTA, CDR2 FQGNSA. CDR3 length equals 16 residues. The TCR originated in a woman aged 45-65 years with acute or convalescent COVID-19. The chain joins TRBV7-2 to TRBJ2-1, with TRBD2 matching 12 bases. Specimen: peripheral blood. The CDR3 loop reads CASSFRPSGGANEQFF. DNA of the CDR3: TGTGCCAGCAGCTTTCGTCCTAGCGGGGGGGCAAATGAGCAGTTCTTC.